The 4 T cell receptor beta chains below come from one sample, sequenced in a study of T cell responses to AZD1222 COVID-19 vaccine (dated by TCRdb to the early 2020s). The time point label of this sample denotes: baseline before first vaccination. Library preparation was by the immunoSEQ multiplex PCR assay. This is the immuneACCESS table as TCRdb keeps it, with only in-frame sequences that have V and J called. A part of the clones is gone; compared with another copy, unresolved V genes explain less than half, and the rest is unexplained. Across this sample there are about 56,000 clones, with roughly 85% seen only once. Around 16% of the sample is taken by the ten largest. The material sequenced was peripheral blood, taken on day 0 of AZD1222 vaccination. The receptors come from an adult in good health.

This chain joins TRBV28 and TRBJ2-7; 7 nucleotides match TRBD1. The CDR3 spans 15 residues. From germline, CDR1 is MDHEN and CDR2 SYDVKM. V was clipped by 7 bases and J by 2 bases; unmatched bases: 11. CDR3 sequence: CASTFKYGTAYEQYF. CDR3 sequence (DNA): TGTGCCAGCACTTTTAAATACGGGACAGCCTACGAGCAGTACTTC.

This sequence joins TRBV6-2 or TRBV6-3 and TRBJ1-5, with D possibly matching TRBD1 (5 bases). V lost 6 bases and J 3 bases, leaving 12 bases between the germline ends. The germline V gene has CDR1 MNHEY and CDR2 SVGEGT. CDR3 length: 14 residues. In nucleotides, the CDR3 is TGTGCCAGCAGCAAGGGACTCCACAATCAGCCCCAGCATTTT. The encoded protein is CASSKGLHNQPQHF.

The V gene is TRBV18, the J gene TRBJ1-5; D not resolved. The CDR3 totals 16 residues. Germline values: CDR1 KGHSH, CDR2 LQKENI. With 4 bases removed from V and 0 bases from J, the gap between germline ends came to 13 bases. The CDR3 reads CASSQTSQFSNQPQHF. CDR3 sequence (DNA): TGTGCCAGCTCACAAACCTCGCAGTTTAGCAATCAGCCCCAGCATTTT.

V is TRBV9 and J is TRBJ2-3; 13 bases are shared with TRBD2. Germline V gene lookup returns CDR1 SGDLS and CDR2 YYNGEE. The trim removed 4 bases at V and 5 bases at J, leaving 7 bases unmatched. This CDR3 comprises 16 residues. The DNA of the CDR3 is TGTGCCAGCAGCCCCCGCGGGACTAGCGGGGTAGATACGCAGTATTTT. It encodes CASSPRGTSGVDTQYF. The variable domain in full, with the rest retrieved from reference TRBV9 and TRBJ2-3, is DSGVTQTPKHLITATGQRVTLRCSPRSGDLSVYWYQQSLDQGLQFLIQYYNGEERAKGNILERFSAQQFPDLHSELNLSSLELGDSALYFCASSPRGTSGVDTQYFGPGTRLTVL.